This is a list of T cell receptor beta chains from one sample in a study of shared clonotypes between healthy human individuals. Sequencing was performed with immunoSEQ multiplex PCR; in TCRdb, only in-frame clones are kept and a portion is missing. The data hold millions of clones, with over 85% observed a single time. Sequencing used naive CD8+ T cells sorted from blood. These receptors were taken from a man younger than 35 in good health. CDR3s include the opening cysteine and the closing phenylalanine or tryptophan. A D gene is named only where the DNA matches it firmly. Clone size is given for some rows only: seen once, a few or many times, or a class if the clone is expanded.

j_gene,d_gene,abundance,v_gene,CDR3nt,CDR3aa
TRBJ2-7,TRBD2,.,TRBV4-2,TGTGCCAGCAGCCAAAGGACTAGCGGGGGCTTTTACGAGCAGTACTTC,CASSQRTSGGFYEQYF
TRBJ1-2,.,.,TRBV2,TGTGCCAGCGGCCTGGGGGCTAACTATGGCTACACCTTC,CASGLGANYGYTF
TRBJ1-2,.,.,TRBV5-4,TGTGCCAGCAGCTTTGGGCAGGGGTCTGGCTACACCTTC,CASSFGQGSGYTF
TRBJ2-7,TRBD2,.,TRBV27,TGTGCCAGCAGTACGACTAGCAGCGAATACGAGCAGTACTTC,CASSTTSSEYEQYF
TRBJ2-2,.,.,TRBV29-1,TGCAGCGTTGATGGAGGGCAGGCTGACACCGGGGAGCTGTTTTTT,CSVDGGQADTGELFF
TRBJ2-1,.,.,TRBV9,TGTGCCAGCAGCAGGACGGACTCCTACAATGAGCAGTTCTTC,CASSRTDSYNEQFF
TRBJ1-5,.,.,TRBV27,TGTGCCAGCAGGCAAAGGGGAGGCAATCAGCCCCAGCATTTT,CASRQRGGNQPQHF
TRBJ2-7,.,.,TRBV5-5,TGTGCCAGCAGCCCCGGGACACTATCCTACGAGCAGTACTTC,CASSPGTLSYEQYF
TRBJ1-1,.,.,TRBV27,TGTGCCAGCAGTTTCGGAGGTAACACTGAAGCTTTCTTT,CASSFGGNTEAFF
TRBJ1-2,.,.,TRBV9,TGTGCCAGCAGCGAGGGGCAGGGTCCTAACTATGGCTACACCTTC,CASSEGQGPNYGYTF
TRBJ2-5,.,.,TRBV7-9,TGTGCCAGCAGCTTAGAAGTGAAGGCCCCGAACTTC,CASSLEVKAPNF
TRBJ1-6,.,.,TRBV19,TGTGCCAGTAGTCACCACAGGGAAGGTAATTCACCCCTCCACTTT,CASSHHREGNSPLHF
TRBJ2-7,.,.,TRBV5-4,TGTGCCAGCAGCTTGGCTAGCCACGAGCAGTACTTC,CASSLASHEQYF
TRBJ2-2,.,.,TRBV4-3,TGCGCCAGCAGCCAAGATCGGGGGGAGCTGTTTTTT,CASSQDRGELFF
TRBJ2-3,TRBD2,once,TRBV7-9,TGTGCCAGCAGCTTAGCTCGAGCGGGAGGATCCTCCGATACGCAGTATTTT,CASSLARAGGSSDTQYF
TRBJ1-4,TRBD1,.,TRBV7-3,TGTGCCAGCAGCTTACTTGGTGGCCACGGGACAGGGAATGAAAAACTGTTTTTT,CASSLLGGHGTGNEKLFF
TRBJ2-7,TRBD1,.,TRBV5-1,TGCGCCAGCAGCGCTGGACAGGGTTCCTACGAGCAGTACTTC,CASSAGQGSYEQYF
TRBJ1-2,TRBD1,.,TRBV6-5,TGTGCCAGCAGTTTTACAGGGGAAGGGGGTGGCTACACCTTC,CASSFTGEGGGYTF
TRBJ2-7,.,.,TRBV2,TGTGCCAGCACTGGCAGCTCCTACGAGCAGTACTTC,CASTGSSYEQYF
TRBJ1-5,TRBD1,.,TRBV27,TGTGCCAGCAGCTCTGACAGGGAAGCACATCAGCCCCAGCATTTT,CASSSDREAHQPQHF
TRBJ2-7,.,once,TRBV13,TGTGCCAGCAGAAGGTTAAGCTCCTACGAGCAGTACTTC,CASRRLSSYEQYF
TRBJ1-1,.,.,TRBV4-1,TGCGCCAGCAGCCAAGACACCGGGAGAGGAGGAGAAGCTTTCTTT,CASSQDTGRGGEAFF
TRBJ2-2,.,.,TRBV10-1,TGCGCCAGCAGACCCGACGACACCGGGGAGCTGTTTTTT,CASRPDDTGELFF
TRBJ1-1,.,.,TRBV6-6,TGTGCCAGCGACTTAATGGGTGCGGCTTTCTTT,CASDLMGAAFF
TRBJ2-7,TRBD1,.,TRBV5-5,TGTGCCAGCAGCTGGACAGGGACTCCCTACGAGCAGTACTTC,CASSWTGTPYEQYF
TRBJ2-3,.,.,TRBV7-9,TGTGCCAGCAGCTTTACAGGCGAAGGTACGCAGTATTTT,CASSFTGEGTQYF
TRBJ2-1,.,.,TRBV4-1,TGCGCCAGCAGCCAATTCGGCGATGAGCAGTTCTTC,CASSQFGDEQFF
TRBJ1-5,.,few,TRBV5-1,TGCGCCAGCAGCTTGGACGGCGGGTTACAGCCCCAGCATTTT,CASSLDGGLQPQHF
TRBJ2-7,.,.,TRBV2,TGTGCCAGCAGTGAAGACCCTCGACGTTACGGATCCGGTATCTACGAGCAGTACTTC,CASSEDPRRYGSGIYEQYF
TRBJ2-1,.,once,TRBV14,TGTGCCAGCAGCTGGGGGGCCTACAATGAGCAGTTCTTC,CASSWGAYNEQFF
TRBJ2-7,.,.,TRBV4-3,TGCGCCAGCAGCCAGGGGCCAGGGGACGAGCAGTACTTC,CASSQGPGDEQYF
TRBJ2-3,.,.,TRBV10-3,TGTGCCATCAGTGTAGATAGGCTGGATACGCAGTATTTT,CAISVDRLDTQYF
TRBJ2-5,TRBD2,.,TRBV29-1,TGCAGCGTTGATGGACTAGCGGGAGGATGGGAGACCCAGTACTTC,CSVDGLAGGWETQYF
TRBJ2-2,.,.,TRBV5-5,TGTGCCAGCAGCTTGGTTCCGGGGCCCTACACCGGGGAGCTGTTTTTT,CASSLVPGPYTGELFF
TRBJ2-7,TRBD1,.,TRBV4-1,TGCGCCAGCAGGCTGACAGGGGGTTCCTACGAGCAGTACTTC,CASRLTGGSYEQYF
TRBJ2-7,TRBD1,.,TRBV27,TGTGCCAGCAGTAGGGGACAGGCCGTCTACGAGCAGTACTTC,CASSRGQAVYEQYF
TRBJ1-4,.,once,TRBV6-5,TGTGCCAGCAGTTATACAGGAGATGAAAAACTGTTTTTT,CASSYTGDEKLFF
TRBJ1-4,.,.,TRBV5-1,TGCGCCAGCAGCTTGGGGGTGATGGATGAAAAACTGTTTTTT,CASSLGVMDEKLFF
TRBJ2-2,TRBD2,.,TRBV7-8,TGTGCCAGCAGCTCTCCGGGACTAGCGGGAGGCGCGAACACCGGGGAGCTGTTTTTT,CASSSPGLAGGANTGELFF
TRBJ1-5,.,.,TRBV28,TGTGCCAGCAGTTTAGGGCTGAGCAATCAGCCCCAGCATTTT,CASSLGLSNQPQHF
TRBJ1-1,.,.,TRBV7-9,TGTGCCAGCAGCCCTTTCGACAGTAACACTGAAGCTTTCTTT,CASSPFDSNTEAFF
TRBJ1-3,.,.,TRBV4-3,TGCGCCAGCAGCTACCAAGAAGTCAGCGACCTATATTTT,CASSYQEVSDLYF